This is a list of T cell receptor beta chains from one sample in a study of T cell repertoires in cytomegalovirus infection. These TCRs' antigens remain unknown. From the reads, TCRdb called clonotypes with MiXCR, one entry per CDR3 protein. Of some 500,000 distinct CDR3 sequences detected, 40% appear once; the ten largest clones hold about 46%. Sequencing used cultured PBMCs, obtained from culture after CMV antigen stimulation. These receptors all come from a human donor in good health (CMV status not recorded). Some clones in this sample may be carry-over from other donors' samples. The CDR3 runs from the conserved cysteine through the conserved F or W. A D gene is named only where the DNA matches it firmly. The listing skips clone size in some rows; elsewhere it reads once, few, many or a size class.

d_call	clone_size	j_call	v_call	cdr3_nt	cdr3_aa
.	few	TRBJ2-7	TRBV12-3/TRBV12-4	TGTGCCAGCAGTTGGACAACCTACGAGCAGTACTTC	CASSWTTYEQYF
.	.	TRBJ1-2	TRBV19	TGTGCCAGTAACCCCAGCATCGGTGGCTACACCTTC	CASNPSIGGYTF
TRBD2	.	TRBJ2-4	TRBV2	TGTGCCAGCACCGGACTAGCGGGAGTCGCTCAGTACTTC	CASTGLAGVAQYF
.	few	TRBJ2-7	TRBV6-2/TRBV6-3	TGTGCCAGCAGTTATAACCCCACCTACGAGCAGTACTTC	CASSYNPTYEQYF
.	.	TRBJ2-1	TRBV6-2/TRBV6-3	TGTGCCAGCAGTCCTCGGACCTCCTTTTGGGAGCAGTTCTTC	CASSPRTSFWEQFF
.	.	TRBJ1-2	TRBV5-6	TGTGCCAGCAGCTCAGACAGGAGGGGTGGACGAGGCTACACCTTC	CASSSDRRGGRGYTF
TRBD2	.	TRBJ2-2	TRBV6-2/TRBV6-3	TGTGCCAGCATTCCGGGAGGGGGCACCGGGGAGCTGTTTTTT	CASIPGGGTGELFF
TRBD2	.	TRBJ2-7	TRBV4-3	TGCGCCAGCAGCCGCGTGGTAGCCGGGGAGGGGGAGCAGTACTTC	CASSRVVAGEGEQYF
TRBD2	few	TRBJ2-1	TRBV12-3/TRBV12-4	TGTGCCAGCAGTTTTCAATTCCCGGGGGGAACATACAATGAGCAGTTCTTC	CASSFQFPGGTYNEQFF
.	.	TRBJ1-1	TRBV5-1	TGCGCCAGCAGCGAAGCGGAGGAGGGGAGGGCTTTCTTT	CASSEAEEGRAFF
.	.	TRBJ2-5	TRBV11-2	TGTGCCAGCAGCAGAAACTTCCAAGAGACCCAGTACTTC	CASSRNFQETQYF
TRBD2	.	TRBJ2-1	TRBV28	TGTGCCAGCAGTGCTAGCGGGGGGGCTAATGAGCAGTTCTTC	CASSASGGANEQFF
TRBD2	few	TRBJ2-5	TRBV7-2	TGTGCCAGCAGCCGTAATCAGGGACTAGCGGGACAAGAGACCCAGTACTTC	CASSRNQGLAGQETQYF
TRBD2	.	TRBJ2-7	TRBV28	TGTGCCAGCACCGATTCTTCTAGCGGGACCTACGAGCAGTACTTC	CASTDSSSGTYEQYF
TRBD1	few	TRBJ1-5	TRBV28	TGTGCCAGCAAGCAGGGGGGTGGCAATCAGCCCCAGCATTTT	CASKQGGGNQPQHF
.	few	TRBJ1-6	TRBV10-3	TGTGCCATCAAGGGACATTATAATTCACCCCTCCACTTT	CAIKGHYNSPLHF
TRBD1	.	TRBJ1-1	TRBV12-3/TRBV12-4	TGTGCCAGCAGGGGACAGGCTTTTAACACTGAAGCTTTCTTT	CASRGQAFNTEAFF
.	many	TRBJ2-6	TRBV11-3	TGTGCCAGCAGCTTGGGGAACTCTGGGGCCAACGTCCTGACTTTC	CASSLGNSGANVLTF
TRBD2	few	TRBJ2-7	TRBV4-3	TGCGCCAGCAGCCAAGAAGGACTAGCGGGAACCCGCTACGAGCAGTACTTC	CASSQEGLAGTRYEQYF
TRBD1	.	TRBJ2-1	TRBV7-8	TGTGCCAGCAGCCTACGTACCCGGGACAGGGGTAAATTTGGGTTAAGTAATGAGCAGTTCTTC	CASSLRTRDRGKFGLSNEQFF
TRBD2	.	TRBJ2-5	TRBV2	TGTGCCAGCATCAATAGGCTAGCGGGAGGCGGCGGAGAGACCCAGTACTTC	CASINRLAGGGGETQYF
.	few	TRBJ2-5	TRBV12-3/TRBV12-4	TGTGCCAGCAGCTCCCCAAGGGGCTTCATGGAGACCCAGTACTTC	CASSSPRGFMETQYF
.	few	TRBJ2-1	TRBV7-2	TGTGCCAGCAGCTTTCCAACGGGGGAGTTGGGCAATGAGCAGTTCTTC	CASSFPTGELGNEQFF
.	.	TRBJ1-1	TRBV7-2	TGTGCCAGCAGCTTGACGGGACTTACCCCTGAAGCTTTCTTT	CASSLTGLTPEAFF
.	.	TRBJ2-2	TRBV28	TGTGCCAGCAGCCCTGTGTGGGGTTCTTTCACCGGGGAGCTGTTTTTT	CASSPVWGSFTGELFF
.	.	TRBJ2-7	TRBV10-3	TGTGCCATCAGCCGCGTATCAGCGGGTGGGGAGCAGTACTTC	CAISRVSAGGEQYF
TRBD1	few	TRBJ1-1	TRBV7-9	TGTGCCAGCAGCTCTGGTCCGGACAGGGGGAAGAACACTGAAGCTTTCTTT	CASSSGPDRGKNTEAFF
.	.	TRBJ1-3	TRBV12-3/TRBV12-4	TGTGCCAGCAGTTTAAAGGCATACTCTGGAAACACCATATATTTT	CASSLKAYSGNTIYF
.	few	TRBJ2-7	TRBV7-8	TGTGCCAGCAGCCGGACCAACTCCTACGAGCAGTACTTC	CASSRTNSYEQYF
TRBD2	.	TRBJ2-5	TRBV5-1	TGCGCCAGCAGCTCGACCCCTAGCCGGGGGGGCCCAGAGACCCAGTACTTC	CASSSTPSRGGPETQYF
.	.	TRBJ1-6	TRBV7-9	TGTGCCAGCAGCCGTCGGGGCAGTCCCTCCCTCCACTTT	CASSRRGSPSLHF
.	many	TRBJ2-5	TRBV7-2	TGTGCCAGCAGCTTATTCTTCCTCCAAGAGACCCAGTACTTC	CASSLFFLQETQYF
.	.	TRBJ2-2	TRBV6-2/TRBV6-3	TGTGCCAGCAGCCTAAATACAGGGACCGGGGAGCTGTTTTTT	CASSLNTGTGELFF
TRBD2	.	TRBJ2-3	TRBV6-2/TRBV6-3	TGTGCCAGCAGTTACCGCGGACTAGCGGGACCAGATACGCAGTATTTT	CASSYRGLAGPDTQYF
.	few	TRBJ2-3	TRBV4-3	TGCGCCAGCAGCCAAGATTACGCGCGGCTCACAGATACGCAGTATTTT	CASSQDYARLTDTQYF
.	.	TRBJ2-3	TRBV4-2	TGTGCCAGCAGCCAAGAAGGTCCGCCCGACGATACGCAGTATTTT	CASSQEGPPDDTQYF
.	many	TRBJ2-3	TRBV7-2	TGTGCCAGCAGCTATGGACTGACGGCAGATACGCAGTATTTT	CASSYGLTADTQYF
.	.	TRBJ2-5	TRBV5-1	TGCGCCAGCAGCATAACTAGCTCAGAGACCCAGTACTTC	CASSITSSETQYF
.	once	TRBJ1-5	TRBV6-2/TRBV6-3	TGTGCCAGCAGTTTCTCCGACAGTAATAGCAATCAGCCCCAGCATTTT	CASSFSDSNSNQPQHF
.	once	TRBJ2-7	TRBV12-3/TRBV12-4	TGTGCCAGCAGTTTTATGTACGAGCAGTACTTC	CASSFMYEQYF
.	few	TRBJ1-1	TRBV20-1	TGCAGTGCTAGAGACAGGGTGAAGAACACTGAAGCTTTCTTT	CSARDRVKNTEAFF
TRBD1	.	TRBJ1-4	TRBV12-3/TRBV12-4	TGTGCCAGCAGCCGACAGGGGTCACCTGAAAAACTGTTTTTT	CASSRQGSPEKLFF
.	.	TRBJ2-3	TRBV6-2/TRBV6-3	TGTGCCAGCAGTTGGTGGGGGAGAGGCACAGATACGCAGTATTTT	CASSWWGRGTDTQYF
.	.	TRBJ2-3	TRBV6-5	TGTGCCAGCAGTCGCTCATCGGTCGGTACGCAGTATTTT	CASSRSSVGTQYF
.	few	TRBJ2-5	TRBV7-9	TGTGCCAGCAGCTTCAGGGGCTGGCAGACCCAGTACTTC	CASSFRGWQTQYF
TRBD2	few	TRBJ2-6	TRBV5-6	TGTGCCAGCAGCTTTAAGGGGAAGGGAGGGCCTGGGGCCAACGTCCTGACTTTC	CASSFKGKGGPGANVLTF
TRBD1	many	TRBJ2-2	TRBV7-2	TGTGCCAGCAATCAAGCAGGGGGCACCGGGGAGCTGTTTTTT	CASNQAGGTGELFF
.	many	TRBJ2-7	TRBV5-1	TGCGCCAGCAGCTTGTTCCCCTACGAGCAGTACTTC	CASSLFPYEQYF
.	few	TRBJ1-2	TRBV27	TGTGCCAGCAGTCCCAGGGAGCCACAGAGCTACACCTTC	CASSPREPQSYTF
TRBD2	.	TRBJ2-7	TRBV7-6	TGTGCCAGCAGCTTAGAGTCTAGCGGGAGTTCCTTTTACGAGCAGTACTTC	CASSLESSGSSFYEQYF
TRBD2	.	TRBJ2-7	TRBV20-1	TGCAGTGCCCGAAGGGAGGGCTCCTACGAGCAGTACTTC	CSARREGSYEQYF
TRBD1	.	TRBJ1-2	TRBV20-1	TGCAGTGCCACCGGGACAGACTATGGCTACACCTTC	CSATGTDYGYTF
TRBD2	few	TRBJ2-2	TRBV19	TGTGCCAGTAGTACCGTAGCGGGGGGGCCTATCGGGGAGCTGTTTTTT	CASSTVAGGPIGELFF
.	.	TRBJ2-7	TRBV7-4	TGTGCCAGCAGCTCAGACAGACGGAGCTCCTACGAGCAGTACTTC	CASSSDRRSSYEQYF